This is a list of T cell receptor beta chains from one sample in a study of spatial heterogeneity in lung cancer. Each CDR3 protein is one row after TCRdb ran MiXCR on the 5' RACE reads. The sample holds some 6,900 distinct CDR3 sequences, 3.5% to 4.5% seen once. The material sequenced was normal lung tissue next to the tumor, taken at surgery. Source of these receptors: a female donor with early-stage non-small cell lung cancer. The CDR3 runs from the conserved cysteine through the conserved F or W. A D gene is named only where the DNA matches it firmly. For some rows the clone size is stated as once, few or many, or as a class when expanded; others skip it.

d_gene,abundance,j_gene,v_gene,CDR3nt,CDR3aa
TRBD1,many,TRBJ1-6,TRBV7-9,TGTGCCAGCAGCTCGCACCGGGACAGGGGGAATTCACCCCTCCACTTT,CASSSHRDRGNSPLHF
.,many,TRBJ2-3,TRBV29-1,TGCAGCGTAGACACAGATACGCAGTATTTT,CSVDTDTQYF
.,.,TRBJ2-7,TRBV27,TGTGCCAGCAGTGGCGGGGACTTGCCTCCCTACGAGCAGTACTTC,CASSGGDLPPYEQYF
TRBD2,medium-sized,TRBJ2-7,TRBV4-1,TGCGCCAGCAGCCAGGGACTAGCGGAAACCTACGAGCAGTACTTC,CASSQGLAETYEQYF
.,.,TRBJ2-1,TRBV20-1,TGCAGTGCTAGTGACACTAATGAGCAGTTCTTC,CSASDTNEQFF
.,medium-sized,TRBJ1-2,TRBV29-1,TGCAGCGTTGAACCCAGCAGCCGTGGTGGCTACACCTTC,CSVEPSSRGGYTF
.,medium-sized,TRBJ2-3,TRBV7-9,TGTGCCAGCAGCTTCGGGGCGGACGCCACAGATACGCAGTATTTT,CASSFGADATDTQYF
.,many,TRBJ2-1,TRBV12-3/TRBV12-4,TGTGCCAGCAGGCAGGGTCACTACAATGAGCAGTTCTTC,CASRQGHYNEQFF
.,.,TRBJ2-4,TRBV12-3/TRBV12-4,TGTGCCAGCAGTTTTCGAGCGGGCCTAGCCAAAAACATTCAGTACTTC,CASSFRAGLAKNIQYF
TRBD1,medium-sized,TRBJ1-4,TRBV6-2/TRBV6-3,TGTGCCAGCAGCTTACTACCGGACAGGGAAGGCGAAAAACTGTTTTTT,CASSLLPDREGEKLFF
TRBD2,medium-sized,TRBJ2-4,TRBV3-1,TGTGCCAGCAGCCCGACTAGCGGGAAAAACATTCAGTACTTC,CASSPTSGKNIQYF
TRBD2,medium-sized,TRBJ2-2,TRBV5-1,TGCGCCAGCAGCGTCAGGACTAGCGGGGACACCGGGGAGCTGTTTTTT,CASSVRTSGDTGELFF
.,medium-sized,TRBJ2-6,TRBV6-2/TRBV6-3,TGTGCCAGCACCCAGGTACGGGCCTCTGGGGCCAACGTCCTGACTTTC,CASTQVRASGANVLTF
TRBD1,many,TRBJ2-5,TRBV7-2,TGTGCCAGCAGTATGAACAGGGGCAGAGAGACCCAGTACTTC,CASSMNRGRETQYF
.,many,TRBJ1-1,TRBV28,TGTGCCAGCACCCAAATGGGTACGAACACTGAAGCTTTCTTT,CASTQMGTNTEAFF
TRBD2,many,TRBJ2-1,TRBV11-2,TGTGCCAGCAGCTTAAGCGGGGGGGGTTTTGAGCAGTTCTTC,CASSLSGGGFEQFF
TRBD2,medium-sized,TRBJ2-3,TRBV6-6,TGTGCCAGCAGTCCAAGGGGGACTAGCGGGGGGGCGACAGATACGCAGTATTTT,CASSPRGTSGGATDTQYF
.,medium-sized,TRBJ1-2,TRBV29-1,TGCAGCGTTGAATTGGGGGGGCTGAATGGCTACACCTTC,CSVELGGLNGYTF
TRBD1,many,TRBJ2-1,TRBV12-3/TRBV12-4,TGTGCCAGCAGTCCCCGGGACAGGGGCAATGAGCAGTTCTTC,CASSPRDRGNEQFF
TRBD1,.,TRBJ2-5,TRBV7-2,TGTGCCAGCAGCTTGTACAGGGGGGAAGAGACCCAGTACTTC,CASSLYRGEETQYF
TRBD1,few,TRBJ1-1,TRBV12-3/TRBV12-4,TGTGCCAGCAGACCGACAGGGAACTTGAACACTGAAGCTTTCTTT,CASRPTGNLNTEAFF
.,many,TRBJ2-3,TRBV23-1,TGCGCCAGCAGTCAATCCGGAGGGGGCGTGACAGATACGCAGTATTTT,CASSQSGGGVTDTQYF
.,medium-sized,TRBJ2-1,TRBV12-3/TRBV12-4,TGTGCCAGCAGTGAGGGAGGTGAGCAGTTCTTC,CASSEGGEQFF
.,many,TRBJ1-3,TRBV10-3,TGTGCCATCGCTTCCCGGGGGATCAGCTCTGGAAACACCATATATTTT,CAIASRGISSGNTIYF
.,many,TRBJ2-5,TRBV20-1,TGCAGTGCTAGAGACGTCGGGGTAGAGACCCAGTACTTC,CSARDVGVETQYF
TRBD1,many,TRBJ2-1,TRBV7-6,TGTGCCAGCAGCTTAGCAATGGGACAGGGGATTGAGCAGTTCTTC,CASSLAMGQGIEQFF
TRBD2,many,TRBJ2-5,TRBV11-2,TGTGCCAGCAGCCGAGTCGTATTGAGCGGGGGGGCGGAGACCCAGTACTTC,CASSRVVLSGGAETQYF
.,many,TRBJ2-1,TRBV7-3,TGTGCCAGCAGCCCGATAGGGAAATCAGGCAATGAGCAGTTCTTC,CASSPIGKSGNEQFF
.,many,TRBJ1-4,TRBV2,TGTGCCAGCAGTGAAGAGGAGGGACGGAGGGTTTTT,CASSEEEGRRVF
.,medium-sized,TRBJ1-2,TRBV5-1,TGCGCCAGCAGCGGCAGTACTAACTATGGCTACACCTTC,CASSGSTNYGYTF
TRBD2,many,TRBJ2-5,TRBV11-1,TGTGCCAGCAGCCCAGGACTAGCGGGAGAGACCCAGTACTTC,CASSPGLAGETQYF
.,many,TRBJ2-1,TRBV20-1,TGCAGTGCTACTCGAGGCAGCAGGAATGAGCAGTTCTTC,CSATRGSRNEQFF
TRBD2,many,TRBJ2-5,TRBV4-2,TGTGCCAGCAGCCAAGAGCGGGGGGACCAAGAGACCCAGTACTTC,CASSQERGDQETQYF
.,many,TRBJ2-5,TRBV7-2,TGTGCCAGCTCTTACAGGGTTCGAGAGACCCAGTACTTC,CASSYRVRETQYF
TRBD2,many,TRBJ2-5,TRBV29-1,TGCAGCGTTGATTTGCGGGGGGGCCTTACCCAGTACTTC,CSVDLRGGLTQYF
.,many,TRBJ2-3,TRBV2,TGTGCCAGCAGCTACAACGGGGACCGCACAGATACGCAGTATTTT,CASSYNGDRTDTQYF
TRBD2,medium-sized,TRBJ2-1,TRBV3-1,TGTGCCAGCAGCCCACAATCGACTAGCGGCCCCGCGAATGAGCAGTTCTTC,CASSPQSTSGPANEQFF
.,medium-sized,TRBJ2-2,TRBV2,TGTGCCAGCGGCAAAGGAGGAGCCACCGGGGAGCTGTTTTTT,CASGKGGATGELFF
.,many,TRBJ2-1,TRBV7-2,TGTGCCAGCAGCTTGATAGGGGGGTACAATGAGCAGTTCTTC,CASSLIGGYNEQFF
.,.,TRBJ2-2,TRBV3-1,TGTGCCAGCAGCCAAGACGGGGTCCAGCGGGCCGGGGAGCTGTTTTTT,CASSQDGVQRAGELFF
.,medium-sized,TRBJ2-7,TRBV10-3,TGTGCCGCTGGACAGACGGATCCTTACGAGCAGTACTTC,CAAGQTDPYEQYF
.,few,TRBJ1-1,TRBV6-5,TGTGCCAGCAGTTACGGGACGGTCACTGAAGCTTTCTTT,CASSYGTVTEAFF
.,many,TRBJ1-2,TRBV5-1,TGCGCCAGCAGCTTGGCAGGGGACTATGGCTACACCTTC,CASSLAGDYGYTF
.,many,TRBJ2-3,TRBV5-1,TGCGCCAGCAGCTTGGAGGGCTTAGATACGCAGTATTTT,CASSLEGLDTQYF
.,many,TRBJ2-3,TRBV7-2,TGTGCCAGCAGCTTAGGGCAGCGGCGGCTTCTTGATACGCAGTATTTT,CASSLGQRRLLDTQYF
TRBD1,medium-sized,TRBJ2-5,TRBV7-9,TGTGCCAGCAGCTTATCCGGGACAGCTAGCCAAGAGACCCAGTACTTC,CASSLSGTASQETQYF
.,many,TRBJ2-3,TRBV29-1,TGCAGCGTTGACAAGGGCACAGATACGCAGTATTTT,CSVDKGTDTQYF
.,many,TRBJ2-2,TRBV6-2/TRBV6-3,TGTGCCAGCAGTTACCTCGGACGGAGGGAGCTGTTTTTT,CASSYLGRRELFF